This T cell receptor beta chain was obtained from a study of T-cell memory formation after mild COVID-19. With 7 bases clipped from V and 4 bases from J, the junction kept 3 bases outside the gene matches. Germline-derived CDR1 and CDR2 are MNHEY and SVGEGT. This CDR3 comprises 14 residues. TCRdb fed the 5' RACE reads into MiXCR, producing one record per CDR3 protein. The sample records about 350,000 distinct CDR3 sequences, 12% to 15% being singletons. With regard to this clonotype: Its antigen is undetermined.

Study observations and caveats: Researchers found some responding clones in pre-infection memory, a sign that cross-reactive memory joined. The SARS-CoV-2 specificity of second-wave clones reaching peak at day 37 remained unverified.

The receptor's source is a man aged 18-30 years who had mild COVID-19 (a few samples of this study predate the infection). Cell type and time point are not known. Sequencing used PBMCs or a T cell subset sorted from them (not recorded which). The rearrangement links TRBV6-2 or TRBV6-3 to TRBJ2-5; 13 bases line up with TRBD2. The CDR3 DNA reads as TGTGCCAGCACGGGACTAGCGGGGCCAGAGACCCAGTACTTC. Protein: CASTGLAGPETQYF.